This entry describes one T cell receptor beta chain. Its antigen is unknown. Everyone in the study who had HIV was treated in the United States. The sample belongs to a study of long-term antiretroviral therapy in people with HIV. immunoSEQ v3.0 was run at survey level. This table comes from immunoSEQ multiplex PCR, and its TCRdb copy is limited to in-frame clones, with some not included. The table includes about 25,000 clones, 86% detected once. CDR3 length: 16 amino acids. Germline CDR1 SGHTA, CDR2 FQGNSA. V lost 3 bases, J lost 0 bases, and 4 bases stayed unmatched. Study-wide results and limits: Repertoires from HIV showed CDR3 length ranges narrower than those of controls. Absence of data on ART adherence, viral resistance or therapy changes was noted.

The receptor comes from a woman aged 30 to 39 with HIV. Sequences were derived from unsorted PBMCs, sampled 1.9 years after starting antiretroviral therapy. This chain uses TRBV7-2 with TRBJ2-1; TRBD2 agrees at 8 bases. The CDR3 here is CASSFRAGASYNEQFF. The CDR3 DNA sequence: TGTGCCAGCAGCTTTAGAGCGGGGGCCTCCTACAATGAGCAGTTCTTC.